This T cell receptor beta chain is from a study of T cells expressing NK-cell markers. CDR3 length: 13 residues. Germline CDR1 is SGHDT and CDR2 is YYEEEE. From its re-call of the 5' RACE reads, TCRdb lists each CDR3 protein once, without DNA. In all, the sample yields approximately 460,000 distinct CDR3 sequences. The chain has TRBV5-6 and TRBJ2-2. The clonotype originates from a woman aged 18 to 75 in good health. Sequences were obtained from blood T cells: a sorted CD56 or NKG2C T cell subset, CD4+ or CD8+ T cells, or bulk PBMC T cells (not recorded which). The CDR3 reads CASSFPSAGELFF. Supplemented by reference TRBV5-6 and TRBJ2-2, the full variable domain reads DAGVTQSPTHLIKTRGQQVTLRCSPKSGHDTVSWYQQALGQGPQFIFQYYEEEERQRGNFPDRFSGHQFPNYSSELNVNALLLGDSALYLCASSFPSAGELFFGEGSRLTVL.